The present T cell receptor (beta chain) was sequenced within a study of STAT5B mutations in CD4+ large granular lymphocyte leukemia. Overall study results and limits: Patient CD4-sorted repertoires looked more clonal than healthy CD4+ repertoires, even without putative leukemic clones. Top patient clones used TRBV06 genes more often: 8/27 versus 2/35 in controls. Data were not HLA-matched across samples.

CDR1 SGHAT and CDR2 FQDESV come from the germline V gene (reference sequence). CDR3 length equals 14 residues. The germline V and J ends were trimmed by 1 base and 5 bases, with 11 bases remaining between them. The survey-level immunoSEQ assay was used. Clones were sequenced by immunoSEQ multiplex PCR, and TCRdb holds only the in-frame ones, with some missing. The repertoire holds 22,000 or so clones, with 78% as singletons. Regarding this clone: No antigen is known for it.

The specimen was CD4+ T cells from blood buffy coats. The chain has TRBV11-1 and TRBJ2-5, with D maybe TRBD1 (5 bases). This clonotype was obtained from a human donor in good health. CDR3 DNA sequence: TGTGCCAGCAGCTTAGAAAGGACACGGGAGACCCAGTACTTC. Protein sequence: CASSLERTRETQYF.